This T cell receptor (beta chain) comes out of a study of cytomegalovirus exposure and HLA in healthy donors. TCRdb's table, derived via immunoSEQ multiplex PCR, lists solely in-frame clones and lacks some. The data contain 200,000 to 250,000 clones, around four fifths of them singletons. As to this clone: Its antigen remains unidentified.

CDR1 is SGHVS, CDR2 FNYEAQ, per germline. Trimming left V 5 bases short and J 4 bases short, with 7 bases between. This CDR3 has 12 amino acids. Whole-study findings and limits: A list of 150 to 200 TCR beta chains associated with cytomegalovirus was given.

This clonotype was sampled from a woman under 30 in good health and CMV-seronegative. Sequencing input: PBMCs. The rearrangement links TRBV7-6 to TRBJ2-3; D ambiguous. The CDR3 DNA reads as TGTGCCAGCAGCGCGGCGGCAGATACGCAGTATTTT. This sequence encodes CASSAAADTQYF.